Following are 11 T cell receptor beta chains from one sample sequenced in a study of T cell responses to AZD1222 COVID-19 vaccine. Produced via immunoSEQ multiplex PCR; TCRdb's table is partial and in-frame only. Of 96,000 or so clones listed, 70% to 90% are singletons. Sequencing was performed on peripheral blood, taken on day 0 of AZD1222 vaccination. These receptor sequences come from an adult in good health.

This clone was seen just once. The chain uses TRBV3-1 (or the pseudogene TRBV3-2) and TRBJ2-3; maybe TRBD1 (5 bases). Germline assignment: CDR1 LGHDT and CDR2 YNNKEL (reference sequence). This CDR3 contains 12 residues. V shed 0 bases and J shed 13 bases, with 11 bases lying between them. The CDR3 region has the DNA TGTGCCAGCAGCCAAGAAAGAACCAGGGAGTATTTT. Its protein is CASSQERTREYF.

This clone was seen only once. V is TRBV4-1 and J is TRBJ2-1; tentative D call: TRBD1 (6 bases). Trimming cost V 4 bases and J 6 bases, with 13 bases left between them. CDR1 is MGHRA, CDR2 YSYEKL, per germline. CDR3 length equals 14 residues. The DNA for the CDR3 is TGCGCCAGCAGCCCAGGGGTTTCGATCAATGAGCAGTTCTTC. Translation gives CASSPGVSINEQFF.

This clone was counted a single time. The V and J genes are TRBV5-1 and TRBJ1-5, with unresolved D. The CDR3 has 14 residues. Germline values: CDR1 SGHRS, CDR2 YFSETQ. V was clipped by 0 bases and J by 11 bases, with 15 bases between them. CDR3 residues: CASSLGAADETQHF. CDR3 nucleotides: TGCGCCAGCAGCTTGGGGGCGGCGGACGAAACCCAGCATTTT.

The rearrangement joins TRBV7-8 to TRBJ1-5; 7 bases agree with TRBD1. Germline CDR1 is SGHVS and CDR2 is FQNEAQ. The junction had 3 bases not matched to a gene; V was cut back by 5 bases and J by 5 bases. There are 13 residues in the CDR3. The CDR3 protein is CASSGTGDQPQHF. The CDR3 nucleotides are TGTGCCAGCAGCGGAACAGGGGATCAGCCCCAGCATTTT. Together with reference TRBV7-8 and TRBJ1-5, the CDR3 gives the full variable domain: GAGVSQSPRYKVAKRGQDVALRCDPISGHVSLFWYQQALGQGPEFLTYFQNEAQLDKSGLPSDRFFAERPEGSVSTLKIQRTQQEDSAVYLCASSGTGDQPQHFGDGTRLSIL.

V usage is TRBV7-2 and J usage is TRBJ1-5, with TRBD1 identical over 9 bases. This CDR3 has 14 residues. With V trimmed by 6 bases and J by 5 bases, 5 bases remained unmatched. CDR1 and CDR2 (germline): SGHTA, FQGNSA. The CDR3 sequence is CASSRGTGYQPQHF. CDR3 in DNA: TGTGCCAGCAGTAGGGGGACAGGGTATCAGCCCCAGCATTTT.

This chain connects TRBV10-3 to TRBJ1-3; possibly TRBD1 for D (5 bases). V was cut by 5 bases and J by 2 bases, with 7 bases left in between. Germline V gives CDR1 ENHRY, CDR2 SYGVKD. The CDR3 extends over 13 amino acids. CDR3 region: CAISTGPGNTIYF. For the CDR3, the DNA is TGTGCCATCAGTACGGGACCTGGAAACACCATATATTTT.

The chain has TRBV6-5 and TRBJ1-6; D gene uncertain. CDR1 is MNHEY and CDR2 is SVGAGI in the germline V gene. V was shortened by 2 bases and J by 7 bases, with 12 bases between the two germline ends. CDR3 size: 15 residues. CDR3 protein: CASSYAEHGNSPLHF. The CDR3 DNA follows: TGTGCCAGCAGTTACGCCGAACATGGGAATTCACCCCTCCACTTT.

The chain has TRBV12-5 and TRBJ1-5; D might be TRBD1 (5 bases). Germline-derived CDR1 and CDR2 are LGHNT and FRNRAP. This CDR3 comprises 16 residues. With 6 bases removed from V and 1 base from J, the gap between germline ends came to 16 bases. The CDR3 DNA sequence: TGTGCTAGTGGCCTCCAAGGGGCTGGGAGCAATCAGCCCCAGCATTTT. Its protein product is CASGLQGAGSNQPQHF.

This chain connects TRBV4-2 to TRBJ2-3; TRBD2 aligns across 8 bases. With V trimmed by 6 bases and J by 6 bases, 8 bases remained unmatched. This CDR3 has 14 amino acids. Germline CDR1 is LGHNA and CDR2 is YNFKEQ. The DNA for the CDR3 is TGTGCCAGCAGGGGAGGCGGGGGGAGGGATACGCAGTATTTT. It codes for CASRGGGGRDTQYF.

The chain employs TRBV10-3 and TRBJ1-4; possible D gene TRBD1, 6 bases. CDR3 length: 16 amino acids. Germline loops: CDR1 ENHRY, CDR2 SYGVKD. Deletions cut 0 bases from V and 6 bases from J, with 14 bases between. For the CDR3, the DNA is TGTGCCATCAGTGAGTCAGGGGGAAGGCCGTATGAAAAACTGTTTTTT. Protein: CAISESGGRPYEKLFF.

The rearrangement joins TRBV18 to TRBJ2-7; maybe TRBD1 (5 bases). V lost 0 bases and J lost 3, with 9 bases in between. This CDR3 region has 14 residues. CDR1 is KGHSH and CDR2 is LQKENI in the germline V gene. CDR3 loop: CASSPPSGLYEQYF. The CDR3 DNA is TGTGCCAGCTCACCACCGTCAGGGCTCTACGAGCAGTACTTC.